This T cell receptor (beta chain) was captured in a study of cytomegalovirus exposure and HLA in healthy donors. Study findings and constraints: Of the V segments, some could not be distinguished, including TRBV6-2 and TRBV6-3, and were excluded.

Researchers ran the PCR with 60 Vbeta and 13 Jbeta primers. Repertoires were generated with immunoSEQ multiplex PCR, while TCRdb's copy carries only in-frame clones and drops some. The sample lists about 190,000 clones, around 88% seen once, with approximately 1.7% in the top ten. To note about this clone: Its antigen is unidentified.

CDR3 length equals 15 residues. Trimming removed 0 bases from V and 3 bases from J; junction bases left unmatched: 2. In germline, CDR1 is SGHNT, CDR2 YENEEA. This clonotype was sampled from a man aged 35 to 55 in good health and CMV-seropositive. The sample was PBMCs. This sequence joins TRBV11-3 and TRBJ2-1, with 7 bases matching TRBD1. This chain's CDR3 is CASSLDGQDYNEQFF. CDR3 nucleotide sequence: TGTGCCAGCAGCTTAGATGGACAGGACTACAATGAGCAGTTCTTC.